The 28 T cell receptor beta chains below all came from one sample that was sequenced in a study of cytomegalovirus exposure and HLA in healthy donors. It was with 60 Vbeta and 13 Jbeta primers that the PCR ran. Measured with immunoSEQ multiplex PCR; TCRdb has only the in-frame clones, and not every one. The sample carries roughly 60,000 clones, 70% to 80% recorded once. Specimen: PBMCs. The origin of the receptors is a female donor in good health and CMV-seronegative.

The rearrangement links TRBV9 to TRBJ2-1, with a possible D match to TRBD1 (5 bases). The length of the CDR3 is 12 residues. The V gene's germline CDR1 is SGDLS and CDR2 YYNGEE. V was clipped by 3 bases and J by 12 bases, with 13 bases between them. The CDR3 DNA reads as TGTGCCAGCAGCGCCTTTTCAGGGCCGCAGTTCTTC. Its protein is CASSAFSGPQFF.

This clone has only one observation. The chain uses TRBV28 and TRBJ1-2; 7 positions match TRBD1. This CDR3 comprises 13 residues. The J segment lost 8 bases and the V segment lost 2 bases, leaving 5 bases of the junction unmatched. Looked up from germline, CDR1 is MDHEN and CDR2 is SYDVKM. CDR3 nucleotides: TGTGCCAGCAGTTTAGGACAGGCCGGAGGCTACACCTTC. Its protein product is CASSLGQAGGYTF.

The chain employs TRBV6-1 and TRBJ2-2, with TRBD2 matching 12 bases. CDR1 and CDR2 (germline): MNHNS, SASEGT. After removal of 3 bases from V and 3 bases from J, the junction contained 5 bases not matched to a gene. This CDR3 is built from 17 residues. CDR3 sequence: CASSEASGGAYTGELFF. The CDR3 DNA follows: TGTGCCAGCAGTGAGGCTAGCGGGGGGGCCTACACCGGGGAGCTGTTTTTT.

The gene calls are TRBV5-1 and TRBJ1-2; 9 positions match TRBD1. V shed 6 bases and J 3 bases; nucleotides not matched to a gene: 9. Per the germline V gene, CDR1 is SGHRS and CDR2 is YFSETQ. The CDR3 has 15 amino acids. The CDR3 spells CASTPGDRDHYGYTF. In DNA, the CDR3 is TGCGCCAGCACCCCTGGGGACAGGGACCACTATGGCTACACCTTC.

V and J are TRBV27 and TRBJ2-5, with D possibly matching TRBD1 (5 bases). V lost 8 bases, J lost 4 bases, and 32 bases lay in between. The CDR3 is 19 amino acids. Germline assignment: CDR1 MNHEY and CDR2 SMNVEV (reference sequence). CDR3 protein: CASSRSRASGPFPTETQYF. The CDR3 coding sequence is TGTGCCAGCTCCCGATCCCGGGCGTCAGGGCCCTTCCCCACAGAGACCCAGTACTTC.

V is TRBV7-2 and J is TRBJ1-2; D gene ambiguous. V gave up 1 base and J gave up 7 bases, with 13 bases separating them. CDR1 and CDR2 from the germline V gene are SGHTA and FQGNSA. The CDR3 sequence is 14 residues long. The CDR3 region is CASSLGAGPLGYTF. As DNA, the CDR3 is TGTGCCAGCAGCTTAGGGGCGGGCCCCCTTGGCTACACCTTC.

This clone was picked up one time. The V call is TRBV7-3, the J call TRBJ2-1, with TRBD2 matching 10 bases. The germline CDR1 and CDR2 sequences are SGHTA and FQGTGA. The CDR3 has 15 residues. V lost 5 bases and J lost 6; bases outside the gene matches: 7. CDR3 residues: CASSPASGGGNEQFF. CDR3 bases: TGTGCCAGCAGCCCGGCGAGCGGGGGGGGCAATGAGCAGTTCTTC. The full variable domain, its missing parts supplied by reference TRBV7-3 and TRBJ2-1, is GAGVSQTPSNKVTEKGKYVELRCDPISGHTALYWYRQSLGQGPEFLIYFQGTGAADDSGLPNDRFFAVRPEGSVSTLKIQRTERGDSAVYLCASSPASGGGNEQFFGPGTRLTVL.

The chain joins TRBV7-6 to TRBJ1-5; 7 bases align to TRBD1. Per the germline V gene, CDR1 is SGHVS and CDR2 is FNYEAQ. CDR3 length equals 17 residues. Trimming removed 5 bases from V and 5 bases from J; junction bases left unmatched: 15. This CDR3 reads CASSPSGGEGRDQPQHF. The DNA for the CDR3 is TGTGCCAGCAGCCCCTCAGGGGGAGAGGGGAGAGATCAGCCCCAGCATTTT.

The chain links TRBV10-1 to TRBJ1-3, with D hard to call. V dropped 10 bases and J dropped 2 bases, with 15 bases sitting between them. The CDR3 totals 14 residues. Per the germline V gene, CDR1 is WNHNN and CDR2 is SYGVQD (reference sequence). The CDR3 bases are TGCGCCACCCCCCACAGTCACACTGGAAACACCATATATTTT. Its protein product is CATPHSHTGNTIYF.

The rearrangement links TRBV7-9 to TRBJ2-2; 10 bases map to TRBD1. This CDR3 comprises 15 residues. Germline V gene lookup returns CDR1 SEHNR and CDR2 FQNEAQ (reference sequence). The V and J ends lost 5 bases and 5 bases, in that order; junction bases with no gene match: 5. In DNA form, the CDR3 reads TGTGCCAGCAGCCCCGGGACAGGGGAAACCGGGGAGCTGTTTTTT. Residues: CASSPGTGETGELFF.

The chain recombines TRBV6-1 with TRBJ2-1; tentatively, D is TRBD1 (5 bases). The CDR3 is 14 amino acids. Germline values: CDR1 MNHNS, CDR2 SASEGT. V was pared by 1 base and J by 15 bases, with 19 bases between. The CDR3, as DNA: TGTGCCAGCAGTGAAGAGGGTGGGGTGGGGCGACCGTTCTTC. It codes for CASSEEGGVGRPFF.

The genes are TRBV18 and TRBJ2-2; 9 bases match TRBD1. The CDR3 has 15 residues. Trimming at V came to 6 bases and at J to 4 bases, leaving 6 bases not matched to a gene. Germline V gene sequence: CDR1 KGHSH, CDR2 LQKENI. The CDR3 sequence: CASSDYRGRTGELFF. The CDR3 DNA reads TGTGCCAGCTCGGATTACAGGGGGCGCACCGGGGAGCTGTTTTTT.

The gene calls are TRBV19 and TRBJ2-3; D call uncertain. V was shortened by 9 bases and J by 3 bases, with 7 bases between the two germline ends. The germline CDR1 and CDR2 sequences are LNHDA and SQIVND (reference sequence). The CDR3 loop spans 11 amino acids. CDR3 in amino acids: CASARTDTQYF. DNA for the CDR3: TGTGCCAGCGCCCGGACAGATACGCAGTATTTT.

The chain has TRBV19 and TRBJ2-3; 7 bases fit TRBD2. In germline, CDR1 is LNHDA, CDR2 SQIVND (reference sequence). Trimming at V came to 4 bases and at J to 3 bases, leaving 4 bases not matched to a gene. The length of the CDR3 is 14 residues. Here the CDR3 reads CASSSGGGTDTQYF. The CDR3 nucleotides read TGTGCCAGTAGTAGTGGGGGGGGAACAGATACGCAGTATTTT.

The chain couples TRBV9 to TRBJ1-2; D uncertain. This CDR3 region has 14 residues. Germline V gene sequence: CDR1 SGDLS, CDR2 YYNGEE. The V end lost 3 bases, the J end lost 6 bases, and 15 bases lay between the germline ends. CDR3 coding DNA: TGTGCCAGCAGCGGCAGCGGTTGGTTCGATGGCTACACCTTC. Translated: CASSGSGWFDGYTF.

The J gene is TRBJ1-4, the V gene TRBV5-8, with 8 bases identical to TRBD1. The CDR3 sequence is 16 residues long. The germline V gene encodes CDR1 SGHTS and CDR2 YDEGEE. J was trimmed by 3 bases and V by 2 bases; bases with no gene match: 6. The CDR3 sequence is CASSFRRGQANEKLFF. The CDR3 nucleotides are TGTGCCAGCAGCTTTCGTAGGGGACAGGCTAATGAAAAACTGTTTTTT. Full variable domain (missing parts from reference TRBV5-8 and TRBJ1-4): EAGVTQSPTHLIKTRGQQATLRCSPISGHTSVYWYQQALGLGLQFLLWYDEGEERNRGNFPPRFSGRQFPNYSSELNVNALELEDSALYLCASSFRRGQANEKLFFGSGTQLSVL.

The V gene is TRBV2, the J gene TRBJ2-1; D is unclear. V was shortened by 4 bases and J by 5 bases, with 12 bases between the two germline ends. The CDR3 is made up of 14 amino acids. Per the germline V gene, CDR1 is SNHLY and CDR2 is FYNNEI. The CDR3 spells CASSGGGINNEQFF. CDR3 in DNA: TGTGCCAGCAGTGGAGGCGGTATCAACAATGAGCAGTTCTTC.

As regards this clone: A junction end diverges from the germline sequence, so it may reflect a read error. The genes are TRBV2 and TRBJ1-2, with 9 bases matching TRBD1. Germline CDR1 reads SNHLY; CDR2 reads FYNNEI. The CDR3 has 15 amino acids. The CDR3 region is CASSFLGGQGSGHTF. CDR3 bases: TGTGCCAGCAGTTTCCTTGGGGGACAGGGTAGTGGCCACACCTTC. Variable domain in full (rest from reference TRBV2 and TRBJ1-2): EPEVTQTPSHQVTQMGQEVILRCVPISNHLYFYWYRQILGQKVEFLVSFYNNEISEKSEIFDDQFSVERPDGSNFTLKIRSTKLEDSAMYFCASSFLGGQGSGHTFGSGTRLTVV.

The rearrangement joins TRBV2 to TRBJ1-4; 7 bases fit TRBD1. The ends lost 6 bases at V and 4 bases at J; junction bases unmatched: 5. The CDR3 runs 14 residues. Germline CDR1 and CDR2: SNHLY and FYNNEI. The CDR3 spells CASSEGQRNEKLFF. CDR3 DNA sequence: TGTGCCAGCAGCGAGGGACAGCGTAATGAAAAACTGTTTTTT.

This sequence joins TRBV6-5 and TRBJ1-1, with unresolved D. The CDR3 runs 16 residues. Germline-derived CDR1 and CDR2 are MNHEY and SVGAGI. V dropped 0 bases and J dropped 1 base, with 12 bases sitting between them. CDR3 in amino acids: CASSYSRASGNTEAFF. The DNA of the CDR3 is TGTGCCAGCAGTTACTCGAGGGCTTCAGGGAACACTGAAGCTTTCTTT.

This clone has more than one count but fewer than ten. The V gene is TRBV6-1, the J gene TRBJ1-1; maybe TRBD1 (5 bases). The CDR3 has 13 amino acids. Germline-derived CDR1 and CDR2 are MNHNS and SASEGT. V was trimmed by 7 bases and J by 4 bases, leaving 13 bases between them. The CDR3 protein is CASILSQGTEAFF. The CDR3 DNA reads as TGTGCCAGCATACTCAGTCAGGGCACTGAAGCTTTCTTT.

The chain combines TRBV27 with TRBJ2-5; D is uncertain. The germline V gene has CDR1 MNHEY and CDR2 SMNVEV (reference sequence). Trimming took 3 bases from V and 2 from J, leaving 7 bases between them. The CDR3 runs 13 residues. CDR3: CASSFSQQETQYF. The CDR3 bases are TGTGCCAGCAGTTTCTCCCAGCAAGAGACCCAGTACTTC.

This chain uses TRBV7-2 with TRBJ1-4; TRBD1 is a possible D gene (6 bases). The CDR3 extends over 16 amino acids. The germline V gene has CDR1 SGHTA and CDR2 FQGNSA. V lost 4 bases, J lost 1 base, and 13 bases lay in between. CDR3 loop: CASSSRGPGTNEKLFF. The CDR3 DNA reads as TGTGCCAGCAGCTCCAGGGGACCAGGAACTAATGAAAAACTGTTTTTT.

The sample holds one count of this clone. J is TRBJ1-4 and V is TRBV30, with a possible D match to TRBD1 (6 bases). The CDR3 spans 15 residues. The germline gives CDR1 GTSNPN, CDR2 SVGIG (reference sequence). V lost 0 bases and J 5 bases, leaving 13 bases between the germline ends. In DNA, the CDR3 is TGTGCCTGGAGTGTAGGGGGTCGGGAAAATGAAAAACTGTTTTTT. Its protein product is CAWSVGGRENEKLFF.

The chain employs TRBV29-1 and TRBJ2-7, with 7 bases matching TRBD1. CDR1 SQVTM and CDR2 ANQGSEA come from the germline V gene. The CDR3 sequence is 12 residues long. Trimming removed 3 bases from V and 4 bases from J; junction bases left unmatched: 3. The CDR3: CSVEGQRYEQYF. The CDR3 DNA is TGCAGCGTTGAGGGACAGCGGTACGAGCAGTACTTC.

The sample holds a few counts of this clone. The chain links TRBV5-1 to TRBJ1-2; D not resolved. CDR3 size: 12 residues. V was cut by 1 base and J by 3 bases, with 4 bases left in between. The V gene's germline CDR1 is SGHRS and CDR2 YFSETQ. The CDR3 protein is CASSLTDYGYTF. CDR3 nucleotide sequence: TGCGCCAGCAGCTTGACGGACTATGGCTACACCTTC. The complete variable domain, with remaining parts taken from reference TRBV5-1 and TRBJ1-2, reads KAGVTQTPRYLIKTRGQQVTLSCSPISGHRSVSWYQQTPGQGLQFLFEYFSETQRNKGNFPGRFSGRQFSNSRSEMNVSTLELGDSALYLCASSLTDYGYTFGSGTRLTVV.

The rearrangement uses TRBV4-3 and TRBJ1-6; D unresolved. The CDR3 length is 15 residues. Germline-derived CDR1 and CDR2 are LGHNA and YSLEER. V was pared by 0 bases and J by 10 bases, with 13 bases between. The CDR3 DNA sequence: TGCGCCAGCAGCCAAGACGCCCGGGGAAGGTCACCCCTCCACTTT. Encoded protein: CASSQDARGRSPLHF.

The chain has TRBV6-1 and TRBJ2-1, with no clear D. The germline V gene has CDR1 MNHNS and CDR2 SASEGT. Trimming stripped 5 bases from V and 8 bases from J, with 13 bases between. This CDR3 has 13 residues. CDR3 region: CASSPRREDEQFF. CDR3 DNA: TGTGCCAGCAGTCCCCGGAGAGAGGATGAGCAGTTCTTC.